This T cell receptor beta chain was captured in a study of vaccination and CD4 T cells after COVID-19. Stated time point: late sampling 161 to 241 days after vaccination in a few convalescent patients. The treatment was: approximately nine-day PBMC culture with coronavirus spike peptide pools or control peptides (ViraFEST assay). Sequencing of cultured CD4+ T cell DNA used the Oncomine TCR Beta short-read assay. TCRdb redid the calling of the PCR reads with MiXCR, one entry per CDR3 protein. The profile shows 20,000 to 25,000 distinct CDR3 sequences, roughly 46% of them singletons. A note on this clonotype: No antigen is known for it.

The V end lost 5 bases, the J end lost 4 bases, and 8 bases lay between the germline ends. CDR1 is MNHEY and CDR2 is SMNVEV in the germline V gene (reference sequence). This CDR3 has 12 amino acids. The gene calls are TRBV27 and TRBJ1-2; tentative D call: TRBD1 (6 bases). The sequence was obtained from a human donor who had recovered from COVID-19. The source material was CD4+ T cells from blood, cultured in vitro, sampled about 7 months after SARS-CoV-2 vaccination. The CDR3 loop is CASSEQGYGYTF. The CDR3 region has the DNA TGTGCCAGCAGTGAACAGGGCTATGGCTACACCTTC.